The clone carrying this T cell receptor beta chain occurred a few times. Its antigen is still unknown. Found in a library prepared for alpha chains, this beta chain is an off-target read, and its abundance has little meaning. The study tagged each TCR cDNA molecule with a unique molecular identifier. TCRdb called the 5' RACE reads again in MiXCR, with one record for every CDR3 protein. The sample has several thousand distinct CDR3 sequences; over 8% are singletons. This sample was included in a study of spatial heterogeneity in lung cancer. For the study at large: The average appearance count of each unique TCR and UMI combination in raw reads was more than 9.5.

Time point given: sample taken at primary tumor resection. Points from the study as a whole: The number of expanded tumor alpha and beta chains correlated with mutation number.

The TCR was taken from a male donor with early-stage non-small cell lung cancer. This specimen consisted of lung tumor tissue, obtained at surgery.

The CDR3, as DNA: TGTGCCAGCAGTGCCGGGGGTTCCAAGACCTACGAGCAGTACTTC. Translated, it gives CASSAGGSKTYEQYF. The rearrangement uses TRBV28 and TRBJ2-7; perhaps TRBD2 as D (6 bases). V lost 5 bases and J 2 bases, leaving 16 bases between the germline ends. Germline CDR1 reads MDHEN; CDR2 reads SYDVKM. CDR3 length: 15 residues.